These 23 T cell receptor beta chains were sequenced from one sample in a study of Ad26.COV2.S vaccination and SARS-CoV-2 variants (dated by TCRdb to about 2021). Library preparation employed the immunoSEQ multiplex PCR assay. The immuneACCESS repertoire file appears here via TCRdb, limited to in-frame rearrangements. These files lack a portion of the clones; in checked studies, under half of the deficit traces to unresolved V genes, and the cause of the others is not known. Within this sample are hundreds of thousands of clones, with roughly 90% of them counted one time only. The top ten hold over 1.3% of the sample. The treatment or condition label of this sample denotes: some 20 received Ad26.COV2.S at low or high dose, single or two shots; about 5 received placebo; per-sample allocation not given. For vaccine and placebo recipients, repertoires were sequenced using samples collected on day 63 after the first injection.

The specimen comprised peripheral blood, sampled in a trial of Ad26.COV2.S vaccine versus placebo. Source of these receptors: a person between 18 and 59 years old who received the Ad26.COV2.S COVID-19 vaccine or a placebo.

The V gene is TRBV6-2 or TRBV6-3, the J gene TRBJ2-3, with D uncertain. CDR1 is MNHEY and CDR2 is SVGEGT in the germline V gene. The CDR3 contains 15 residues. The ends were cut back, 4 bases at V and 1 base at J, with 12 bases in the middle. DNA for the CDR3: TGTGCCAGCAGTTTGGCAGGCCCCGGCACAGATACGCAGTATTTT. Protein product: CASSLAGPGTDTQYF.

This clone was seen only a few times. The chain couples TRBV3-1 (or the pseudogene TRBV3-2) to TRBJ2-1, with D uncertain. The CDR3 is 15 residues long. Germline values: CDR1 LGHDT, CDR2 YNNKEL (reference sequence). V shed 4 bases and J shed 0 bases, with 10 bases lying between them. The CDR3 loop reads CASSPIWSSYNEQFF. The DNA of the CDR3 is TGTGCCAGCAGCCCGATCTGGAGCTCCTACAATGAGCAGTTCTTC.

The CDR3 DNA reads as TGCAGCGTTTCGAACGGAGACGGTTCACCCCTCCACTTT. Protein sequence: CSVSNGDGSPLHF. J is TRBJ1-6 and V is TRBV29-1; no definite D call. The V and J ends lost 5 bases and 9 bases respectively, with 14 bases between them. This CDR3 contains 13 residues. Germline values: CDR1 SQVTM, CDR2 ANQGSEA.

The chain carries TRBV4-3 and TRBJ1-4; 12 bases map to TRBD1. Losses at the gene ends were 3 bases for V and 2 bases for J; bases not matched to a gene: 1. CDR1 LGHNA and CDR2 YSLEER come from the germline V gene. CDR3 size: 16 residues. In DNA, the CDR3 is TGCGCCAGCAGCCACGGGACAGGGGGCACTAATGAAAAACTGTTTTTT. As protein: CASSHGTGGTNEKLFF.

The chain carries TRBV2 and TRBJ1-5; TRBD1 might be the D (5 bases). Germline values: CDR1 SNHLY, CDR2 FYNNEI. The CDR3 loop spans 14 amino acids. V was clipped by 5 bases and J by 3 bases, with 11 bases between them. CDR3 protein: CASSHRQLNQPQHF. CDR3 DNA sequence: TGTGCCAGCAGTCACCGACAGCTCAATCAGCCCCAGCATTTT.

The rearrangement joins TRBV30 to TRBJ1-2; no clear D gene. There are 13 residues in the CDR3. The germline V gene encodes CDR1 GTSNPN and CDR2 SVGIG (reference sequence). Trimming removed 6 bases at V and 6 bases at J, with 17 bases between. CDR3 nucleotides: TGTGCCTGTCTGATCCCTCACTCCCATGGCTACACCTTC. Its translation is CACLIPHSHGYTF.

The V and J genes are TRBV19 and TRBJ2-2; D call uncertain. The V gene's germline CDR1 is LNHDA and CDR2 SQIVND (reference sequence). V shed 0 bases and J shed 4 bases, with 6 bases lying between them. The CDR3 extends over 14 amino acids. The CDR3 loop reads CASSIDRPTGELFF. As DNA, the CDR3 is TGTGCCAGTAGTATAGACCGGCCCACCGGGGAGCTGTTTTTT. Variable domain in full (rest from reference TRBV19 and TRBJ2-2): DGGITQSPKYLFRKEGQNVTLSCEQNLNHDAMYWYRQDPGQGLRLIYYSQIVNDFQKGDIAEGYSVSREKKESFPLTVTSAQKNPTAFYLCASSIDRPTGELFFGEGSRLTVL.

CDR3 coding DNA: TGCGCCAGCAGTGAGTGGGGATACACTGAAGCTTTCTTT. Translation gives CASSEWGYTEAFF. J is TRBJ1-1 and V is TRBV10-2; D is unclear. Germline CDR1 WSHSY, CDR2 SAAADI. The CDR3 consists of 13 residues. Trimming removed 1 base from V and 3 bases from J, with 6 bases in between.

The rearrangement uses TRBV7-7 and TRBJ2-5, with TRBD1 identical over 7 bases. Trimming took 4 bases from V and 4 from J; bases not matched to a gene: 9. The CDR3 runs 15 residues. Germline CDR1 and CDR2: SSHAT and FNYEAQ (reference sequence). The CDR3 sequence: CASSSGTVLGETQYF. DNA for the CDR3: TGTGCCAGCAGCTCCGGGACAGTCCTGGGAGAGACCCAGTACTTC.

V usage is TRBV18 and J usage is TRBJ2-3; D call uncertain. CDR1 is KGHSH and CDR2 is LQKENI in the germline V gene. This CDR3 has 11 residues. V was trimmed by 5 bases and J by 3 bases, leaving 3 bases between them. The CDR3 region is CASSATDTQYF. The CDR3 DNA follows: TGTGCCAGCTCAGCAACAGATACGCAGTATTTT.

The J gene is TRBJ2-7, the V gene TRBV18, with a possible D match to TRBD2 (6 bases). CDR1 and CDR2 from the germline V gene are KGHSH and LQKENI. The V gene lost 3 bases and the J gene lost 0 bases, with 12 bases spanning the gap. The CDR3 runs to 15 residues. The CDR3, as DNA: TGTGCCAGCTCACCCGGACTACAGAGCTCCTACGAGCAGTACTTC. It translates to CASSPGLQSSYEQYF.

The chain uses TRBV2 and TRBJ1-6, with D maybe TRBD1 (6 bases). Germline V gives CDR1 SNHLY, CDR2 FYNNEI. V shed 8 bases and J shed 8 bases, with 10 bases lying between them. There are 12 residues in the CDR3. CDR3 protein: CASRRGDSPLHF. The CDR3 region has the DNA TGTGCCAGCCGCAGGGGTGATTCACCCCTCCACTTT.

The chain has TRBV3-1 (or the pseudogene TRBV3-2) and TRBJ2-3, with D possibly TRBD2 on 7 matching bases. This CDR3 comprises 12 residues. Trimming took 8 bases from V and 3 from J, leaving 9 bases between them. CDR1 is LGHDT, CDR2 YNNKEL, per germline (reference sequence). The CDR3 is CASGGATDTQYF. The DNA for the CDR3 is TGTGCCAGCGGGGGGGCGACAGATACGCAGTATTTT.

About this clone: Other nucleotide sequences in the sample specify the same CDR3. J is TRBJ2-1 and V is TRBV12-3 or TRBV12-4; no definite D call. This CDR3 contains 11 residues. Trimming took 1 base from V and 8 from J, leaving 3 bases between them. As DNA, the CDR3 is TGTGCCAGCAGTTTAGGGTATGAGCAGTTCTTC. The encoded protein is CASSLGYEQFF.

The chain has TRBV5-1 and TRBJ2-3; D is ambiguous. The germline V and J ends were trimmed by 3 bases and 2 bases, with 10 bases remaining between them. CDR1 SGHRS and CDR2 YFSETQ come from the germline V gene. This CDR3 has 14 residues. The CDR3 loop is CASSYREHTDTQYF. CDR3 nucleotide sequence: TGCGCCAGCAGCTATCGCGAGCACACAGATACGCAGTATTTT.

This clone was found a few times. V and J are TRBV6-5 and TRBJ1-6; TRBD1 agrees at 9 bases. With 6 bases clipped from V and 13 bases from J, the junction kept 10 bases outside the gene matches. Germline CDR1 MNHEY, CDR2 SVGAGI. This CDR3 is 14 amino acids long. The CDR3 is CASRPGQGRGPLHF. The CDR3 region has the DNA TGTGCCAGCAGACCGGGACAGGGCCGGGGTCCCCTCCACTTT.

A word on this clone: The same CDR3 also results from other DNA sequences found in this sample. This chain connects TRBV12-3 or TRBV12-4 to TRBJ1-5; TRBD1 might be the D (6 bases). Trimming pared 3 bases from V and 9 bases from J, leaving 12 bases between. This CDR3 has 13 amino acids. Here the CDR3 reads CASSFGGPGPQHF. CDR3 bases: TGTGCCAGCAGTTTTGGGGGGCCCGGGCCCCAGCATTTT.

The chain carries TRBV14 and TRBJ2-3, with unresolved D. The V gene's germline CDR1 is SGHDN and CDR2 FVKESK. V was trimmed by 1 base and J by 8 bases, leaving 16 bases between them. There are 15 residues in the CDR3. The CDR3 bases are TGTGCCAGCAGCCAAGCGAACCGGCCCCTCGGTACGCAGTATTTT. It yields the protein CASSQANRPLGTQYF. Full variable domain (rest looked up from reference TRBV14 and TRBJ2-3): EAGVTQFPSHSVIEKGQTVTLRCDPISGHDNLYWYRRVMGKEIKFLLHFVKESKQDESGMPNNRFLAERTGGTYSTLKVQPAELEDSGVYFCASSQANRPLGTQYFGPGTRLTVL.

This chain joins TRBV2 and TRBJ1-2, with D perhaps TRBD1 (6 bases). V was trimmed by 4 bases and J by 4 bases, leaving 16 bases between them. Germline V gene lookup returns CDR1 SNHLY and CDR2 FYNNEI. The CDR3 loop spans 15 amino acids. In DNA form, the CDR3 reads TGTGCCAGCAGTGGTACGGGACACCTTGGCTATGGCTACACCTTC. It is translated as CASSGTGHLGYGYTF.

A remark on this clone: Other DNA sequences from this sample encode an identical CDR3 as well. The V gene is TRBV7-9, the J gene TRBJ1-6; possible D gene TRBD1, 6 bases. The CDR3 extends over 14 amino acids. V lost 1 base and J lost 7, with 8 bases in between. The germline V gene encodes CDR1 SEHNR and CDR2 FQNEAQ (reference sequence). CDR3 protein: CASSLEGGNSPLHF. DNA of the CDR3: TGTGCCAGCAGCTTAGAAGGGGGGAATTCACCCCTCCACTTT.

The chain is built from TRBV9 and TRBJ1-6; no reliable D call. The CDR3 length is 13 residues. V lost 0 bases and J lost 10, with 8 bases in between. The V gene's germline CDR1 is SGDLS and CDR2 YYNGEE. DNA for the CDR3: TGTGCCAGCAGCGTAGGGGTAAGGTCACCCCTCCACTTT. As protein: CASSVGVRSPLHF.

The CDR3 DNA reads as TGTGCTAGTGGTTTGGTAGAAACGAGAGGGACTGAAGCTTTCTTT. It is translated as CASGLVETRGTEAFF. The rearrangement joins TRBV12-5 to TRBJ1-1; no reliable D call. Between the trimmed V and J ends, which lost 0 bases and 5 bases, there was a span of 13 bases. Germline values: CDR1 LGHNT, CDR2 FRNRAP. The CDR3 sequence is 15 residues long.

The CDR3: CASRDRAYEQYF. CDR3 sequence (DNA): TGTGCCAGCAGAGACAGGGCCTACGAGCAGTACTTC. This rearrangement joins TRBV6-5 to TRBJ2-7; 7 bases line up with TRBD1. V lost 6 bases to trimming and J lost 2 bases; unmatched junction nucleotides: 1. Germline CDR1 reads MNHEY; CDR2 reads SVGAGI. The CDR3 has 12 amino acids.